This is a list of T cell receptor beta chains from one sample in a study of blood T cell repertoires in COVID-19. Libraries were prepared by immunoSEQ multiplex PCR; TCRdb keeps only in-frame clonotypes and omits some of them. The sample holds under 350,000 clones, 85% seen once. Sequencing was done on a sample of peripheral blood. The source of these receptors is a human donor in a cohort sampled during active COVID-19. Each CDR3 is given with its conserved first and last residue. The D gene is left open where the match is weak. Rows give clone size only sometimes, using once, few, many, or a class for an expanded clone.

clone_size,j_call,v_call,d_call,cdr3_aa,cdr3_nt
once,TRBJ1-6,TRBV23-1,-,CASSQSGDRSPLHF,TGCGCCAGCAGTCAATCAGGGGATAGATCACCCCTCCACTTT
-,TRBJ2-1,TRBV24-1,-,CATSERTALDNEQFF,TGTGCCACCAGTGAACGGACTGCCCTGGACAATGAGCAGTTCTTC
-,TRBJ2-3,TRBV10-1,TRBD2,CASGATSGGEMGTQYF,TGCGCCAGCGGAGCGACTAGCGGTGGGGAAATGGGGACGCAGTATTTT
-,TRBJ1-4,TRBV18,-,CASSPHPGQKNEKLFF,TGTGCCAGCTCACCCCACCCGGGACAAAAGAATGAAAAACTGTTTTTT
-,TRBJ2-1,TRBV5-5,-,CASRHGGNEQFF,TGTGCCAGCCGTCACGGGGGCAATGAGCAGTTCTTC
-,TRBJ1-2,TRBV20-1,-,CSGTANYGYTF,TGCAGTGGGACAGCTAACTATGGCTACACCTTC
-,TRBJ2-5,TRBV3-1/TRBV3-2,-,CASSQGRETQYF,TGTGCCAGCAGCCAAGGTAGAGAGACCCAGTACTTC
once,TRBJ2-1,TRBV24-1,-,CATSSTSSRGEQFF,TGTGCCACCAGTAGCACTTCAAGCAGGGGTGAGCAGTTCTTC
-,TRBJ2-1,TRBV20-1,-,CSASRFNEQFF,TGCAGTGCTAGCAGGTTCAATGAGCAGTTCTTC
-,TRBJ2-7,TRBV6-5,TRBD1,CASSKDRVFEQYF,TGTGCCAGCAGTAAGGACAGGGTTTTCGAGCAGTACTTC
few,TRBJ1-6,TRBV3-1/TRBV3-2,-,CASSSLTVSLSPLHF,TGTGCCAGCAGCTCGCTCACAGTCTCCCTGTCACCCCTCCACTTT
-,TRBJ1-2,TRBV24-1,-,CATIISYGYTF,TGTGCCACCATAATTAGCTATGGCTACACCTTC
-,TRBJ1-2,TRBV2,-,CASRETGKYGYTF,TGTGCCAGCAGGGAAACAGGGAAATATGGCTACACCTTC
-,TRBJ2-7,TRBV6-5,TRBD2,CASRTSGGSYEQYF,TGTGCCAGCAGGACTAGCGGGGGCTCCTACGAGCAGTACTTC
-,TRBJ2-3,TRBV9,-,CASSVQGIDTQYF,TGTGCCAGCAGCGTCCAGGGGATAGATACGCAGTATTTT
-,TRBJ2-3,TRBV6-4,TRBD1,CASSQEQGVADTQYF,TGTGCCAGCTCACAGGAACAGGGGGTCGCAGATACGCAGTATTTT
-,TRBJ2-1,TRBV29-1,-,CSALNRISYNEQFF,TGCAGCGCCCTCAACAGGATCTCCTACAATGAGCAGTTCTTC
-,TRBJ1-5,TRBV7-8,TRBD1,CASSRDRVNQPQHF,TGTGCCAGCAGCCGGGACAGGGTAAATCAGCCCCAGCATTTT
-,TRBJ1-5,TRBV27,TRBD1,CASSSDRDQPQHF,TGTGCCAGCAGTTCGGACAGGGATCAGCCCCAGCATTTT
-,TRBJ2-1,TRBV7-2,TRBD2,CASSKNSGGIYNEQFF,TGTGCCAGCAGTAAAAACTCGGGGGGAATCTACAATGAGCAGTTCTTC
once,TRBJ2-3,TRBV20-1,TRBD2,CSASTSAGLLDTQYF,TGCAGTGCCAGTACTAGCGCGGGATTATTAGATACGCAGTATTTT
-,TRBJ1-5,TRBV2,-,CASSLIHLRRNSNQPQHF,TGTGCCAGCAGCTTGATACACCTTAGGAGGAATAGCAATCAGCCCCAGCATTTT